This entry concerns a single T cell receptor (beta chain). This clonotype was observed many times. Its antigen is not yet known. No base-level quality is on record; no much larger clone is a single base apart. Hyperthyroidism patients were newly diagnosed, with disease duration under 2 months, and aged 18 to 65 years. The study excluded patients with uncontrolled infections, other autoimmune diseases, pregnancy or lactation. Diagnoses relied on clinical symptoms, serum thyroxine and TRAb, thyroid ultrasound and orbital computed tomography. For progressor patients, blood was drawn at the first diagnosis of hyperthyroidism, before any ophthalmopathy symptoms had appeared. PBMCs were separated from roughly 9.3 ml of fresh peripheral blood using Ficoll-Paque density gradient centrifugation. Patients classed as progressors first received a Graves' hyperthyroidism diagnosis and then went on to develop ophthalmopathy during follow-up. Trizol reagent was used to extract total RNA, and RNA quality was then checked on an Agilent 2100 Bioanalyzer.

TCR beta CDR3 regions were amplified from RNA transcripts. For the first round of RT-PCR on the TCR CDR3, the HTBI primer set was used together with the Qiagen OneStep RT-PCR kit. The libraries were constructed in a second round of multiplex PCR and then size-selected and purified. Sequencing of the libraries was done on an Illumina HiSeq2000 using paired-end 100 bp reads. The source study handled its data this way. SOAPnuke was used to process the raw data, with reads discarded if the reads contained adapters or uncalled bases, had a mean Phred below 15, or lacked an exact constant-primer or identifier match. High-quality paired reads were merged with COPE v1.2.5, and unique nucleotide sequences were defined as clonotypes. MiTCR v1.1 was used to align the clonotypes against IMGT TRBV, TRBD and TRBJ reference segments. The analysis was restricted to V-J combinations with a frequency above 0.0001, which together covered over 99% of the repertoires. The TCS score was defined as F50 (clonal expansion) divided by E x V (chaos), with BLOSUM62-based TCRdist calculated between CDR3 peptides within each V-J. Welch's t-statistics and random forest reduced 500 to 550 V-J features to 10 to 15, which were used in a naive Bayes classifier (R e1071). The public reads were run again by TCRdb, first through fastp at Q25 and then through MiXCR, and only productive beta chains were kept. Records with the same CDR3 protein are collapsed into one entry carrying the most frequent genes and DNA. TCRdb's processing, not the authors' own work, is the source of the V and J calls. The sample profile shows roughly 300,000 distinct CDR3 sequences; less than 30% of them were found once. The ten largest clones capture approximately 30% of the sample.

V lost 3 bases and J lost 2 bases; the stretch between them is 11 bases long. The CDR3 runs 14 residues from the cysteine to the phenylalanine. CDR3 DNA is the only sequence kept; it has 42 bases, read in frame from the first base. The germline V gene provides CDR1 KGHSH and CDR2 LQKENI. This specimen belongs to a study of T cells in Graves' hyperthyroidism and ophthalmopathy (dated by TCRdb to the late 2010s). For the wider study: Peripheral blood samples were taken at the time of initial diagnosis, prior to any treatment. To identify distinguishing TCR V-J signatures, a discovery cohort of around 100 patients was used, comprising approximately 40 with Graves' ophthalmopathy and 57 with stable Graves' hyperthyroidism. An independent validation cohort of under 20 hyperthyroidism patients and approximately 15 patients who later progressed to ophthalmopathy tested prospective prediction of ophthalmopathy. The roughly 91 discovery patients were randomly divided into training and test sets at a 7:3 ratio. In about 6 Graves' hyperthyroidism patients, the study also compared T-cell repertoires from thyroid tissue with T-cell repertoires from blood. After blood sampling, hyperthyroidism patients were treated with methimazole at a starting dose of 30 mg daily, and ophthalmopathy patients were treated with high-dose intravenous methylprednisolone. The paper reports TCR Vbeta CDR3 sequencing of fewer than 150 peripheral blood samples: under 45 ophthalmopathy, fewer than 80 hyperthyroidism and approximately 17 progressor patients. What the research found in general, with its limitations: Most expanded thyroid clonotypes (frequency above 0.001) were also found in blood, which suggests that blood repertoires may mirror thyroid immune responses. Sample size was not statistically predetermined, and blinding of investigators to group allocation was not performed. In validation, the model predicted progression to ophthalmopathy with roughly 66% sensitivity and about 73% specificity, a median of 6.5 months before onset. A 13 V-J signature model separated ophthalmopathy from stable hyperthyroidism, with 87.88% sensitivity and approximately 81% specificity in cross-validation and 80%/75% in testing.

This TCR was sampled from a man aged 40-55 years with Graves' hyperthyroidism that later progressed to Graves' ophthalmopathy. The specimen sequenced was blood. The chain joins TRBV18 to TRBJ2-7, with the D call perhaps TRBD1 or TRBD2, each one matching 5 bases. The DNA reads TGTGCCAGCTCACCCGGACGGGGCCCCTACGAGCAGTACTTC. This gives the protein CASSPGRGPYEQYF.